This T cell receptor beta chain was captured by sequencing in a study of shared clonotypes between healthy human individuals. Study-level results: The represented genetic and exposure-history diversity was limited by the small number of donors.

Details on this clone: The antigen is unknown.

CDR3 length: 12 residues. In the naive CD8 group, cells lacked CD45RO and were positively selected for CCR7, so terminally differentiated effector memory CD45RA+ cells were left out. Some clones are missing from TCRdb's copy, which holds only in-frame ones; the method was immunoSEQ multiplex PCR. The data hold a few million clones, with roughly 93% observed a single time. The gene calls are TRBV12-1 and TRBJ2-7; the table names TRBD1, a call not compared with the DNA. TRBV12-1 is deemed a pseudogene. Source material: naive CD8+ T cells from PBMCs. The source is a man younger than 35 in good health. Some clones in this sample may be carry-over from other donors' samples. CDR3 in amino acids: CASSFTRQEQYF. The CDR3 coding sequence is TGTGCCAGCAGCTTTACCAGACAAGAGCAGTACTTC.